The source of this T cell receptor (beta chain) is a study of shared clonotypes between healthy human individuals. General observations from the study: Even with large depth, rarefaction showed that sorted-subset sequencing was incomplete.

Note on this clone: The antigen remains unidentified. This could be a read error, since a much larger clone is one nucleotide away.

Across several immunoSEQ plates, the genomic DNA of each subset was split evenly. Some clones are missing from TCRdb's copy, which holds only in-frame ones; the method was immunoSEQ multiplex PCR. The sample holds about 770,000 clones, around 77% seen once. The sequence came from a woman younger than 45 in good health. The sequenced material came from memory CD4+ T cells sorted from blood. Subset of the sample: CD45RA-negative fraction.

DNA for the CDR3: TGTGCCAGCAGCCAACAGGATTCGTATGAAAAACTGTTTTTT. Residues: CASSQQDSYEKLFF. The gene calls are TRBV5-2 and TRBJ1-4; TRBD1 is the table's D call and was not checked against the DNA. TRBV5-2 counts as a pseudogene. This CDR3 has 14 amino acids.